Listed below are T cell receptor beta chains from one sample, sequenced in a study of tumor and adjacent non-tumor tissue in lung cancer. TCRdb itself ran the multiplex PCR reads through MiXCR, one entry per CDR3 protein. This sample has 130,000 or so distinct CDR3 sequences, with about 66% found just once. Source material: lung tumor tissue. These TCRs come from a man in his thirties or forties with non-small cell lung cancer. CDR3s include the opening cysteine and the closing phenylalanine or tryptophan. The order of the fields is D gene, V gene, clone size, J gene, CDR3 DNA, CDR3 protein. D genes are given only for firm matches. Some rows mark clone size as missing; the rest say once, few, many or name a class of expanded clone.

D gene: TRBD1
V gene: TRBV20-1
clone size: -
J gene: TRBJ1-2
CDR3 DNA: TGCAGAGCTAGGGGGACAGGGGAGAGCGGCTACACATTC
CDR3 protein: CRARGTGESGYTF

D gene: -
V gene: TRBV5-6
clone size: -
J gene: TRBJ1-1
CDR3 DNA: TGTGCCAGCAGCTTGGGGGCTAGGGGCCATGAAGCTTTCTTT
CDR3 protein: CASSLGARGHEAFF

D gene: -
V gene: TRBV20-1
clone size: many
J gene: TRBJ2-1
CDR3 DNA: TGCAGTGCCACAACAGGCTCCTACAATGAGCAGTTCTTC
CDR3 protein: CSATTGSYNEQFF

D gene: -
V gene: TRBV24-1
clone size: -
J gene: TRBJ2-3
CDR3 DNA: TGTGCCACCAGTGATTTTAAGGCGGGCGGCCCAGATACGCAGTATTTT
CDR3 protein: CATSDFKAGGPDTQYF

D gene: TRBD2
V gene: TRBV19
clone size: -
J gene: TRBJ2-3
CDR3 DNA: TGTGCCAGTAGTAACGGACTAGCGGGAGTACCAGATACGCAGTATTTT
CDR3 protein: CASSNGLAGVPDTQYF

D gene: -
V gene: TRBV20-1
clone size: once
J gene: TRBJ2-1
CDR3 DNA: TGCATTGCCATAACCTGGGGCAATGAGCAGTTCTTC
CDR3 protein: CIAITWGNEQFF

D gene: -
V gene: TRBV5-4
clone size: few
J gene: TRBJ2-5
CDR3 DNA: TGTGCCAGCAGCTTGGCCGGGGACTTACAAGAGACCCAGTACTTC
CDR3 protein: CASSLAGDLQETQYF

D gene: -
V gene: TRBV19
clone size: many
J gene: TRBJ1-1
CDR3 DNA: TGTGCCAGTACTCTAGGCAGGGGGAACACTGAAGCTTTCTTT
CDR3 protein: CASTLGRGNTEAFF

D gene: TRBD2
V gene: TRBV6-1
clone size: once
J gene: TRBJ2-1
CDR3 DNA: TGTGCCAACAGTGGAGTCGGGACTAGCAGTGAGCAGTTCTTC
CDR3 protein: CANSGVGTSSEQFF

D gene: -
V gene: TRBV11-2
clone size: -
J gene: TRBJ1-1
CDR3 DNA: TGTGTCAGCAGAGGACAGAGGGAGGCTTTCTTT
CDR3 protein: CVSRGQREAFF

D gene: TRBD1
V gene: TRBV4-3
clone size: -
J gene: TRBJ1-2
CDR3 DNA: TGCGCCAGCGGCCCCGCCCCCTCCCGACAGGGGGCAGGTGAGGGCTACACCTTC
CDR3 protein: CASGPAPSRQGAGEGYTF

D gene: -
V gene: TRBV20-1
clone size: many
J gene: TRBJ2-5
CDR3 DNA: TGCAGTGCTAGAGCTGGGGTCGAAGAGACCCAGTACTTC
CDR3 protein: CSARAGVEETQYF

D gene: -
V gene: TRBV4-2
clone size: -
J gene: TRBJ2-7
CDR3 DNA: TGTGCCAGCAGCCAAGAGGTCAGGCCCTACGAGCAGTATTTC
CDR3 protein: CASSQEVRPYEQYF

D gene: TRBD1
V gene: TRBV5-8
clone size: few
J gene: TRBJ2-5
CDR3 DNA: TGTGCCAGCAGCTGGGGACAGGGGGCTGAGACCCAGTACTTC
CDR3 protein: CASSWGQGAETQYF

D gene: -
V gene: TRBV11-3
clone size: -
J gene: TRBJ2-1
CDR3 DNA: TGTGCCAGCAGTCCCAGACCCCTCTACAATGAGCAGTTATTC
CDR3 protein: CASSPRPLYNEQLF

D gene: -
V gene: TRBV4-1
clone size: many
J gene: TRBJ1-5
CDR3 DNA: TGCGCCAGCAGCCCTCCCCGGGGGGAGGGCAATCAGCCCCAGCATTTT
CDR3 protein: CASSPPRGEGNQPQHF

D gene: -
V gene: TRBV12-3/TRBV12-4
clone size: -
J gene: TRBJ2-1
CDR3 DNA: TGTGCCAACAGTCCCCACTACAATGAGCAGTTCTTC
CDR3 protein: CANSPHYNEQFF

D gene: TRBD2
V gene: TRBV28
clone size: many
J gene: TRBJ2-7
CDR3 DNA: TGTGCCAGCAGTGCGGGACTAGCGGTCTCCTACGAGCAGTACTTC
CDR3 protein: CASSAGLAVSYEQYF

D gene: -
V gene: TRBV20-1
clone size: few
J gene: TRBJ2-7
CDR3 DNA: TGCAGTGTCCGGCTAGGACCTTTGAGGGAACAGTACTTC
CDR3 protein: CSVRLGPLREQYF

D gene: -
V gene: TRBV5-6
clone size: -
J gene: TRBJ2-4
CDR3 DNA: TGTGCCAGCAGCTTATGGGGGTCCCCCATTCAGTACTTC
CDR3 protein: CASSLWGSPIQYF

D gene: -
V gene: TRBV10-2
clone size: once
J gene: TRBJ2-7
CDR3 DNA: TGTGCCAGCAATGATGTCGGCGGTTCCTACGAGCAGCACTTC
CDR3 protein: CASNDVGGSYEQHF

D gene: TRBD2
V gene: TRBV11-2
clone size: -
J gene: TRBJ2-1
CDR3 DNA: TGTGCAGGCAGCTTAGGGTTATTAGCGGGGGGGAAGAACAATGAGCAGTTCTTC
CDR3 protein: CAGSLGLLAGGKNNEQFF

D gene: -
V gene: TRBV11-1
clone size: few
J gene: TRBJ2-4
CDR3 DNA: TGTGCCGGTACCCACTCAGGTAGGGCGACCAAAAACATTCAGTACTTC
CDR3 protein: CAGTHSGRATKNIQYF

D gene: TRBD2
V gene: TRBV20-1
clone size: medium-sized
J gene: TRBJ2-1
CDR3 DNA: TGCAGTGCAGGACTAGCGGGAACTTTGGATGAGCAGTTCTTC
CDR3 protein: CSAGLAGTLDEQFF

D gene: -
V gene: TRBV6-2/TRBV6-3
clone size: many
J gene: TRBJ1-2
CDR3 DNA: TGTGCCAGCCACGCCATGGGGGCATATGGCTACACCTTC
CDR3 protein: CASHAMGAYGYTF

D gene: -
V gene: TRBV20-1
clone size: -
J gene: TRBJ2-2
CDR3 DNA: TGCAGTGGGATAGGGATTACCGGGGAGCTGTTTTTT
CDR3 protein: CSGIGITGELFF

D gene: -
V gene: TRBV12-3/TRBV12-4
clone size: -
J gene: TRBJ1-6
CDR3 DNA: TGTGCCAGCAGGGGCGGCAGTTCGTCACCTCTCCACTTT
CDR3 protein: CASRGGSSSPLHF

D gene: -
V gene: TRBV30
clone size: -
J gene: TRBJ1-1
CDR3 DNA: TGTGCCCGGTGTGTACGGGGGGCCGGGGAAGCTTTCTTT
CDR3 protein: CARCVRGAGEAFF

D gene: -
V gene: TRBV10-2
clone size: -
J gene: TRBJ2-3
CDR3 DNA: TGCGCCAGCAGTCCCAGAGTTGCGGGCACAGATATACAGTATTTT
CDR3 protein: CASSPRVAGTDIQYF

D gene: TRBD1
V gene: TRBV6-2/TRBV6-3
clone size: many
J gene: TRBJ1-5
CDR3 DNA: TGTGCCAGCACCAAGGGGGCAGTTAGCAATCAGCCCCAGCATTTT
CDR3 protein: CASTKGAVSNQPQHF

D gene: -
V gene: TRBV7-9
clone size: few
J gene: TRBJ2-6
CDR3 DNA: TGTGCCAGCAGCCGTGTAATCTCTGGGGCCAACGTCCTGACTTTC
CDR3 protein: CASSRVISGANVLTF

D gene: -
V gene: TRBV11-2
clone size: -
J gene: TRBJ2-3
CDR3 DNA: TGTGCCAGAAACCAGCCCACAGATACGCAGTATTTT
CDR3 protein: CARNQPTDTQYF

D gene: TRBD1
V gene: TRBV6-5
clone size: -
J gene: TRBJ2-7
CDR3 DNA: TGTGCCAGCAGACCCGGAGAGGGGGCAGGTGACCAGTACTTC
CDR3 protein: CASRPGEGAGDQYF

D gene: -
V gene: TRBV14
clone size: few
J gene: TRBJ2-3
CDR3 DNA: TGTGCCAGCAGCCACTCCCGGGACCCCACAGATACGCAGTATTTT
CDR3 protein: CASSHSRDPTDTQYF

D gene: TRBD2
V gene: TRBV12-3/TRBV12-4
clone size: -
J gene: TRBJ2-2
CDR3 DNA: TGTGCCAGCAGTACTAGCGAGAGGTACACCGGGGAGCTGTTTTTT
CDR3 protein: CASSTSERYTGELFF

D gene: TRBD1
V gene: TRBV12-3/TRBV12-4
clone size: many
J gene: TRBJ2-2
CDR3 DNA: TGTGCCAGCAGTTTATGGAGACAGGGGGTCGGGGAGCTGTTTTTT
CDR3 protein: CASSLWRQGVGELFF

D gene: TRBD2
V gene: TRBV2
clone size: -
J gene: TRBJ2-7
CDR3 DNA: TGTGCCAGCAGTACGGTAGCGGGGGGTTCCTACGAGCAGTACTTC
CDR3 protein: CASSTVAGGSYEQYF

D gene: -
V gene: TRBV12-3/TRBV12-4
clone size: many
J gene: TRBJ2-1
CDR3 DNA: TGTGCCAGCAGAGATTGGCGGGACCAATACAATGAGCAGTTCTTC
CDR3 protein: CASRDWRDQYNEQFF

D gene: -
V gene: TRBV20-1
clone size: -
J gene: TRBJ2-7
CDR3 DNA: TGCAGTGCTAGCGGACGCGCGGGGAGCGAGCAGTACTTC
CDR3 protein: CSASGRAGSEQYF

D gene: TRBD1
V gene: TRBV11-2
clone size: -
J gene: TRBJ2-7
CDR3 DNA: TGTGCCAGCAGCCTGGTCCGGGGACAGGGACACGGGCAGTACTTC
CDR3 protein: CASSLVRGQGHGQYF

D gene: -
V gene: TRBV12-3/TRBV12-4
clone size: many
J gene: TRBJ2-6
CDR3 DNA: TGTGCCAGCAGTACATCTTCCGGGGCCAACGTCCTGACTTTC
CDR3 protein: CASSTSSGANVLTF

D gene: -
V gene: TRBV5-4
clone size: few
J gene: TRBJ1-4
CDR3 DNA: TGTGCCAGCAGCTTGGACAGGAATGAAAAACTGTTTTTT
CDR3 protein: CASSLDRNEKLFF

D gene: -
V gene: TRBV5-1
clone size: -
J gene: TRBJ2-1
CDR3 DNA: TGCACCAGCAGGCACCTAGCGCCCTACAATGAGCAGTTCTTC
CDR3 protein: CTSRHLAPYNEQFF

D gene: -
V gene: TRBV12-3/TRBV12-4
clone size: many
J gene: TRBJ2-3
CDR3 DNA: TGTGCCAGCAGTCGGACGTCTACGCAGTATTTT
CDR3 protein: CASSRTSTQYF

D gene: -
V gene: TRBV4-1
clone size: -
J gene: TRBJ2-3
CDR3 DNA: TGCGCCAGCAGCCAAGAGGGGATGGCAGGGGCCGATACGCAGTATTTT
CDR3 protein: CASSQEGMAGADTQYF

D gene: -
V gene: TRBV13
clone size: -
J gene: TRBJ2-5
CDR3 DNA: TGTACCAGCAGCTTGGAGGCAGGCAAGACCCAGTACTTC
CDR3 protein: CTSSLEAGKTQYF

D gene: -
V gene: TRBV11-1
clone size: -
J gene: TRBJ1-2
CDR3 DNA: TGTGGCAGCAGCATATCCCCGGTAGACGGCTACACCTTC
CDR3 protein: CGSSISPVDGYTF

D gene: -
V gene: TRBV4-1
clone size: -
J gene: TRBJ2-2
CDR3 DNA: TGCGCCACCAGCAGATCGAATGGAGGAACAGGGAACGGGGAGCTGTTTTTT
CDR3 protein: CATSRSNGGTGNGELFF

D gene: -
V gene: TRBV4-1
clone size: -
J gene: TRBJ2-7
CDR3 DNA: TGCGCCAGCAGCCAATACGAGACAGGACATGCCTACGAGCAGTACTTC
CDR3 protein: CASSQYETGHAYEQYF

D gene: TRBD2
V gene: TRBV13
clone size: -
J gene: TRBJ2-1
CDR3 DNA: TGTGCCAGCATCTCAACAGGGACTAGCGGGACAGCCTACAATGAGCAGTATTTC
CDR3 protein: CASISTGTSGTAYNEQYF

D gene: TRBD1
V gene: TRBV6-5
clone size: -
J gene: TRBJ2-1
CDR3 DNA: TGTGCCAGCAAAAAGACAGGGTACAATGAGCAGTTCTTC
CDR3 protein: CASKKTGYNEQFF

D gene: -
V gene: TRBV6-1
clone size: -
J gene: TRBJ1-1
CDR3 DNA: TGTGCCAACAGTGAAGCGCTTCTGGGGACCGTAGTGAACACTGAAGTTTTCTTT
CDR3 protein: CANSEALLGTVVNTEVFF

D gene: -
V gene: TRBV6-1
clone size: many
J gene: TRBJ1-2
CDR3 DNA: TGTGCCAGCTTGGGGCACTTATATGGCTACACCTTC
CDR3 protein: CASLGHLYGYTF

D gene: -
V gene: TRBV10-2
clone size: many
J gene: TRBJ1-6
CDR3 DNA: TGCGCCAGCTTCGGATATAATTCACCCCTCCACTTT
CDR3 protein: CASFGYNSPLHF